This passage covers 24 T cell receptor beta chains from one sample sequenced in a study of blood T cells in healthy people across ages. Next came a second PCR, run for roughly 6 to 11 cycles, which used a sample-barcoded 5' primer along with a J-beta primer mix. A single record per CDR3 protein comes from TCRdb applying MiXCR to the 5' RACE reads. Of hundreds of thousands of distinct CDR3 sequences listed, 55% to 70% are singletons. The sequenced material came from blood. Receptors originate from a man aged 30-40 years in good health.

The chain employs TRBV20-1 and TRBJ2-7, with 14 bases aligning to TRBD2. The V and J ends lost 1 base and 6 bases, in that order; junction bases with no gene match: 8. CDR3 size: 16 residues. Germline CDR1 reads DFQATT; CDR2 reads SNEGSKA (reference sequence). Here the CDR3 DNA reads TGCAGTGCTAGAGGGGGGACTAGCGGGGGCATCATCGAGCAGTACTTC. Amino acids: CSARGGTSGGIIEQYF.

J is TRBJ2-3 and V is TRBV29-1, with D perhaps TRBD2 (6 bases). V lost 6 bases and J 1 base, leaving 17 bases between the germline ends. The length of the CDR3 is 15 residues. The germline V gene has CDR1 SQVTM and CDR2 ANQGSEA. Here the CDR3 DNA reads TGCAGCGTCCAGCGGGCCGGGTCGGGCACAGATACGCAGTATTTT. Its protein product is CSVQRAGSGTDTQYF.

This clonotype was detected ten times or more. The J gene is TRBJ2-5, the V gene TRBV5-1; maybe TRBD1 (6 bases). The CDR3 totals 14 residues. V was pared by 4 bases and J by 4 bases, with 14 bases between. The germline V gene encodes CDR1 SGHRS and CDR2 YFSETQ. This CDR3 is CASSVAGARETQYF. The CDR3 nucleotides are TGCGCCAGCAGCGTAGCAGGGGCTCGAGAGACCCAGTACTTC.

The chain couples TRBV4-2 to TRBJ2-3, with 12 bases aligning to TRBD2. This CDR3 region has 17 residues. The V gene's germline CDR1 is LGHNA and CDR2 YNFKEQ. The V segment lost 2 bases and the J segment 2 bases; nucleotides outside the gene matches: 5. Here the CDR3 reads CASSQKLAGGPTDTQYF. CDR3 bases: TGTGCCAGCAGCCAAAAACTAGCGGGAGGCCCCACAGATACGCAGTATTTT.

The CDR3 nucleotides are TGTGCCAGCAACTCCCGCGGGAACTCTGGGGCCAACGTCCTGACTTTC. It codes for CASNSRGNSGANVLTF. The V call is TRBV11-2, the J call TRBJ2-6, with D tentatively TRBD2 (6 bases). Germline CDR1 reads SGHAT; CDR2 reads FQNNGV. V shed 7 bases and J shed 0 bases, with 13 bases lying between them. The CDR3 has 16 amino acids.

This clonotype came up a few times. V usage is TRBV30 and J usage is TRBJ2-2, with D hard to call. V lost 4 bases, J lost 4 bases, and 7 bases lay in between. CDR3 length: 12 residues. From germline, CDR1 is GTSNPN and CDR2 SVGIG (reference sequence). The CDR3 loop reads CAWKSTTGELFF. CDR3 DNA: TGTGCCTGGAAGTCAACCACCGGGGAGCTGTTTTTT. The complete variable domain, with remaining parts taken from reference TRBV30 and TRBJ2-2, reads SQTIHQWPATLVQPVGSPLSLECTVEGTSNPNLYWYRQAAGRGLQLLFYSVGIGQISSEVPQNLSASRPQDRQFILSSKKLLLSDSGFYLCAWKSTTGELFFGEGSRLTVL.

This rearrangement joins TRBV12-3 or TRBV12-4 to TRBJ2-3, with 11 bases that match TRBD2. V gave up 8 bases and J gave up 7 bases; unmatched junction bases: 14. The CDR3 loop spans 16 amino acids. The CDR3 DNA reads TGTGCCAGCCTCCCCCTTTTTAGCGGGGGGGGGAATACGCAGTATTTT. Its translation: CASLPLFSGGGNTQYF.

This chain connects TRBV3-1 to TRBJ2-1; TRBD2 is a possible D gene (5 bases). Deletions cut 1 base from V and 6 bases from J, with 13 bases between. CDR3 size: 15 residues. The germline CDR1 and CDR2 sequences are LGHDT and YNNKEL (reference sequence). The CDR3 reads CASSQVRTPFNEQFF. Written as DNA, the CDR3 is TGTGCCAGCAGCCAAGTACGGACTCCTTTCAATGAGCAGTTCTTC.

This clonotype was detected a few times. This chain uses TRBV7-2 with TRBJ2-6; D not resolved. Germline V gene sequence: CDR1 SGHTA, CDR2 FQGNSA. The CDR3 consists of 16 residues. Between the trimmed V and J ends, which lost 5 bases and 4 bases, there was a span of 15 bases. The CDR3 DNA reads as TGTGCCAGCAGCCTTGCCCGGGCATCCGGGGCCAACGTCCTGACTTTC. Translated: CASSLARASGANVLTF. The full variable domain, its missing parts supplied by reference TRBV7-2 and TRBJ2-6, is GAGVSQSPSNKVTEKGKDVELRCDPISGHTALYWYRQSLGQGLEFLIYFQGNSAPDKSGLPSDRFSAERTGGSVSTLTIQRTQQEDSAVYLCASSLARASGANVLTFGAGSRLTVL.

The chain is built from TRBV7-2 and TRBJ2-4, with TRBD1 as a possible D gene (6 bases). CDR3 length: 12 amino acids. V lost 8 bases, J lost 6 bases, and 11 bases lay in between. From germline, CDR1 is SGHTA and CDR2 FQGNSA. The CDR3 DNA is TGTGCCAGCGGGGGCTTCGGAAACATTCAGTACTTC. Its translation: CASGGFGNIQYF.

The chain employs TRBV7-9 and TRBJ2-3; D ambiguous. The CDR3 spans 14 residues. The V end was cut by 1 base, the J end by 4 bases, with 9 bases between. Germline CDR1 is SEHNR and CDR2 is FQNEAQ (reference sequence). The CDR3 DNA follows: TGTGCCAGCAGCTTAGGGAACACGGCAGATACGCAGTATTTT. Protein sequence: CASSLGNTADTQYF.

The rearrangement links TRBV20-1 to TRBJ1-2; tentatively, D is TRBD1 (6 bases). The CDR3 is made up of 12 amino acids. Germline V gene sequence: CDR1 DFQATT, CDR2 SNEGSKA (reference sequence). V shed 6 bases and J shed 2 bases, with 10 bases lying between them. The CDR3 loop is CSAGGPNYGYTF. The CDR3 DNA reads TGCAGTGCGGGGGGCCCCAACTATGGCTACACCTTC.

This chain connects TRBV20-1 to TRBJ2-3, with D unclear. The length of the CDR3 is 14 residues. Trimming removed 1 base at V and 1 base at J, with 9 bases between. Per the germline V gene, CDR1 is DFQATT and CDR2 is SNEGSKA (reference sequence). The CDR3 is CSARGTLGTDTQYF. CDR3 nucleotides: TGCAGTGCTAGAGGAACTCTCGGCACAGATACGCAGTATTTT.

This clonotype was seen a few times. V is TRBV4-2 and J is TRBJ2-5; no reliable D call. The DNA end lines up better with TRBJ2-7; the J call may be wrong. The CDR3 has 15 residues. The germline gives CDR1 LGHNA, CDR2 YNFKEQ. The CDR3 DNA is TGTGCCAGCAGCCAAGGGCAGGTCGCGATCCGCGAGCAGTACTTC. It is translated as CASSQGQVAIREQYF.

J is TRBJ2-5 and V is TRBV20-1; D remains ambiguous. The V gene lost 2 bases and the J gene lost 2 bases, with 9 bases spanning the gap. Germline CDR1 reads DFQATT; CDR2 reads SNEGSKA (reference sequence). The CDR3 covers 13 residues. The CDR3 sequence is CSARLTAQETQYF. In nucleotides, the CDR3 is TGCAGTGCTAGACTGACCGCTCAAGAGACCCAGTACTTC.

The chain joins TRBV24-1 to TRBJ2-3; TRBD1 matches at 9 bases. After removal of 3 bases from V and 5 bases from J, the junction contained 5 bases not matched to a gene. The V gene's germline CDR1 is KGHDR and CDR2 SFDVKD. This CDR3 comprises 15 residues. CDR3 nucleotides: TGTGCCACCAGTGATGGGACAGGGACAGAAGATACGCAGTATTTT. Protein: CATSDGTGTEDTQYF.

The V gene is TRBV30, the J gene TRBJ2-1; D tentatively fits TRBD1 or TRBD2 (5 bases each). CDR1 and CDR2 (germline): GTSNPN, SVGIG (reference sequence). CDR3 length: 15 amino acids. V gave up 0 bases and J gave up 7 bases, with 16 bases separating them. The CDR3 reads CAWSVWPRGANEQFF. CDR3 nucleotides: TGTGCCTGGAGTGTATGGCCCCGAGGGGCAAATGAGCAGTTCTTC.

CDR3 sequence (DNA): TGTGCCAGCAGTTTAAACAGCTATAATTCACCCCCTCACTTT. Translating gives CASSLNSYNSPPHF. The chain couples TRBV12-3 or TRBV12-4 to TRBJ1-6, with unresolved D. The CDR3 contains 14 residues. V gave up 2 bases and J gave up 19 bases, with 21 bases separating them.

This clonotype was seen more than once but under ten times. The chain links TRBV4-2 to TRBJ2-1; TRBD2 is a possible D gene (6 bases). CDR3 length equals 13 residues. CDR1 and CDR2 from the germline V gene are LGHNA and YNFKEQ. V lost 1 base and J lost 10, with 11 bases in between. For the CDR3, the DNA is TGTGCCAGCAGCCAAGGGCGGGAATTAGAGCAGTTCTTC. The encoded protein is CASSQGRELEQFF.

As regards this clonotype: One base away lies a much larger clone, so this may be a sequencing read error. This chain links TRBV7-2 with TRBJ2-1; D may be TRBD1 (5 bases). The CDR3 extends over 11 amino acids. Germline V lookup: CDR1 SGHTA, CDR2 FQGNSA. V lost 10 bases and J 9 bases, leaving 13 bases between the germline ends. CDR3 bases: TGTGCCATCCTAAGGGGCCGTGAGCAGTTCTTC. This translates into CAILRGREQFF.

The chain recombines TRBV10-3 with TRBJ2-7; D remains unclear. The CDR3 is 12 amino acids. Germline CDR1 and CDR2: ENHRY and SYGVKD. V dropped 6 bases and J dropped 2 bases, with 8 bases sitting between them. DNA for the CDR3: TGTGCCATCAGGGGCTTAGCCTACGAGCAGTACTTC. It yields the protein CAIRGLAYEQYF.

The sample holds a few counts of this clonotype. V is TRBV27 and J is TRBJ1-2, with 7 bases aligning to TRBD1. The trim removed 0 bases at V and 8 bases at J, leaving 3 bases unmatched. The germline CDR1 and CDR2 sequences are MNHEY and SMNVEV (reference sequence). The CDR3 is made up of 13 amino acids. As DNA, the CDR3 is TGTGCCAGCAGTTTATCAGGGGGCGGCGGCTACACCTTC. Residues: CASSLSGGGGYTF.

V is TRBV6-2 or TRBV6-3 and J is TRBJ1-5; a weak D match, TRBD1 (6 bases). The CDR3 has 15 residues. Germline CDR1 reads MNHEY; CDR2 reads SVGEGT. Trimming removed 8 bases from V and 0 bases from J, with 14 bases in between. The CDR3 loop reads CASGRDTYSNQPQHF. The CDR3 nucleotides read TGTGCCAGCGGTCGGGACACTTATAGCAATCAGCCCCAGCATTTT.

This sequence joins TRBV18 and TRBJ2-4; D ambiguous. Judging by the DNA end, TRBJ2-5 fits better; the J call may be wrong. The germline V gene has CDR1 KGHSH and CDR2 LQKENI. The CDR3 has 14 amino acids. CDR3 nucleotide sequence: TGTGCCAGCTCACCAAACGGTAATGCGGAGACCCAGTACTTC. Amino acid sequence: CASSPNGNAETQYF.